This is a list of T cell receptor beta chains from one sample in a study of CD8 T cells in ankylosing spondylitis. TCRdb analysed the 5' RACE reads with MiXCR anew, one entry per CDR3 protein. This table has 200,000 to 250,000 distinct CDR3 sequences, around 18% appearing once. The source material was blood, either unsorted or a sorted T cell fraction (not recorded which). These receptors all stem from a male donor with ankylosing spondylitis. Each CDR3 is given with its conserved first and last residue. A D gene is named only where the DNA matches it firmly. The size entry is marked missing in some rows and otherwise reads once, few, many or a size class.

J,V,size,D,CDR3,DNA
TRBJ1-2,TRBV5-5,-,-,CASSHPLQGHNYGYTF,TGTGCCAGCAGCCATCCCCTTCAGGGACATAACTATGGCTACACCTTC
TRBJ2-1,TRBV4-2,-,TRBD2,CASSQLAGFGTYNEQFF,TGTGCCAGCAGCCAACTAGCGGGCTTTGGGACCTACAATGAGCAGTTCTTC
TRBJ1-1,TRBV3-1,-,-,CASSQARDLWNTEAFF,TGTGCCAGCAGCCAAGCGCGGGACTTATGGAACACTGAAGCTTTCTTT
TRBJ1-6,TRBV12-5,few,-,CASGFSVKVDSPLHF,TGTGCTAGTGGTTTTTCGGTAAAGGTTGATTCACCCCTCCACTTT
TRBJ2-1,TRBV10-3,-,-,CAISEEYEQFF,TGTGCCATCAGTGAAGAGTATGAGCAGTTCTTC
TRBJ2-7,TRBV10-3,-,-,CAISDPRGSYEQYF,TGTGCCATCAGTGATCCCAGGGGCAGCTACGAGCAGTACTTC
TRBJ2-1,TRBV12-3/TRBV12-4,many,-,CASSLNLLTYNEQFF,TGTGCCAGCAGTTTAAATTTGCTTACCTACAATGAGCAGTTCTTC
TRBJ2-7,TRBV27,-,TRBD2,CASSLVGGVYEQYF,TGTGCCAGCAGTTTAGTTGGGGGGGTCTACGAGCAGTACTTC
TRBJ2-1,TRBV11-2,-,-,CASSLETSGTALGEQFF,TGTGCCAGCAGCTTAGAGACTAGTGGGACGGCCTTGGGTGAGCAGTTCTTC
TRBJ2-6,TRBV27,-,-,CASSDGSGANVLTF,TGTGCCAGCAGTGACGGCTCTGGGGCCAACGTCCTGACTTTC
TRBJ2-1,TRBV4-1,few,TRBD1,CASSQHAGTVSYNEQFF,TGCGCCAGCAGCCAGCATGCCGGGACAGTGTCCTACAATGAGCAGTTCTTC
TRBJ1-1,TRBV23-1,few,-,CASSHSRQVGANTEAFF,TGCGCCAGCAGTCACTCCCGGCAGGTGGGGGCCAACACTGAAGCTTTCTTT
TRBJ1-4,TRBV6-1,-,-,CASSEASRGTNEKLFF,TGTGCCAGCAGTGAAGCATCCAGGGGAACTAATGAAAAACTGTTTTTT
TRBJ1-5,TRBV27,-,-,CASRPLLSNQPQHF,TGTGCCAGCCGACCCCTACTTAGCAATCAGCCCCAGCATTTT
TRBJ2-2,TRBV9,-,-,CASSVWGNTNTGELFF,TGTGCCAGCAGCGTATGGGGTAACACGAACACCGGGGAGCTGTTTTTT
TRBJ2-7,TRBV20-1,-,-,CSARDSAGTIDYEQYF,TGCAGTGCTAGAGATTCGGCCGGGACAATAGATTACGAGCAGTACTTC
TRBJ2-6,TRBV29-1,many,-,CSVEGGQEGGANVLTF,TGCAGCGTTGAAGGCGGACAGGAGGGTGGGGCCAACGTCCTGACTTTC
TRBJ2-3,TRBV3-1,many,TRBD1,CASSQPTGKTTDTQYF,TGTGCCAGCAGCCAGCCGACAGGGAAGACCACAGATACGCAGTATTTT
TRBJ2-3,TRBV7-8,-,TRBD2,CASSFYLSGSSTDTQYF,TGTGCCAGCAGCTTCTATCTTAGCGGGAGTAGCACAGATACGCAGTATTTT
TRBJ2-7,TRBV12-3/TRBV12-4,-,-,CASSLRDFYEQYF,TGTGCCAGCAGTTTGAGGGATTTCTACGAGCAGTACTTC
TRBJ2-2,TRBV28,few,-,CASSSQFAGELFF,TGTGCCAGCAGTTCCCAGTTTGCCGGGGAGCTGTTTTTT
TRBJ2-1,TRBV27,-,TRBD2,CASSVAGGTYNEQFF,TGTGCCAGCAGCGTAGCGGGGGGCACTTACAATGAGCAGTTCTTC
TRBJ1-1,TRBV12-3/TRBV12-4,many,TRBD1,CASSLDRATIEAFF,TGTGCCAGCAGCTTGGACAGGGCGACGATTGAAGCTTTCTTT
TRBJ1-1,TRBV12-3/TRBV12-4,many,-,CASSSTGGTEAFF,TGTGCCAGCAGTAGCACGGGCGGCACTGAAGCTTTCTTT
TRBJ2-2,TRBV11-2,few,-,CASSSTIGTGELFF,TGTGCCAGCAGCTCAACCATTGGCACCGGGGAGCTGTTTTTT
TRBJ2-7,TRBV2,-,TRBD1,CASREGTVYEQYF,TGTGCCAGCAGAGAAGGGACAGTTTACGAGCAGTACTTC
TRBJ2-1,TRBV4-2,-,-,CASSLWTEDEQFF,TGTGCCAGCAGCCTATGGACGGAGGATGAGCAGTTCTTC
TRBJ1-1,TRBV12-3/TRBV12-4,few,-,CASSWDPNTEAFF,TGTGCCAGCAGCTGGGACCCGAACACTGAAGCTTTCTTT
TRBJ2-1,TRBV7-8,few,-,CASSLAGPPGEQFF,TGTGCCAGCAGCTTGGCGGGACCCCCGGGTGAGCAGTTCTTC
TRBJ2-7,TRBV27,few,TRBD2,CASSGGLAGYEQYF,TGTGCCAGCAGTGGGGGACTAGCGGGCTATGAGCAGTACTTC
TRBJ2-5,TRBV7-3,few,-,CASSLWGGETQYF,TGTGCCAGCAGCTTATGGGGCGGAGAGACCCAGTACTTC
TRBJ2-3,TRBV27,-,TRBD1,CASRWTGAGVTDTQYF,TGTGCCAGCAGATGGACAGGGGCGGGAGTCACAGATACGCAGTATTTT
TRBJ2-3,TRBV12-3/TRBV12-4,few,TRBD2,CASSSTTSGTSTDTQYF,TGTGCCAGCAGCTCTACTACTAGCGGGACTAGCACAGATACGCAGTATTTT
TRBJ1-1,TRBV7-9,few,TRBD1,CASSPSQGAKTEAFF,TGTGCCAGCAGCCCTAGCCAGGGGGCGAAAACTGAAGCTTTCTTT
TRBJ2-7,TRBV6-5,few,TRBD1,CASSYFTGGEQYF,TGTGCCAGCAGTTACTTTACAGGGGGCGAGCAGTACTTC
TRBJ1-5,TRBV4-1,many,-,CASSQDIGRNQPQHF,TGCGCCAGCAGCCAAGATATCGGGCGAAATCAGCCCCAGCATTTT
TRBJ1-2,TRBV29-1,many,-,CSVEDGRGHYGYTF,TGCAGCGTTGAAGACGGTAGGGGACACTATGGCTACACCTTC
TRBJ2-7,TRBV7-2,few,-,CASSPSGPGSEQYF,TGTGCCAGCAGCCCTTCGGGACCTGGGAGTGAGCAGTACTTC
TRBJ2-2,TRBV12-3/TRBV12-4,many,-,CASSPGPSRGTGELFF,TGTGCCAGCAGCCCGGGACCCTCCAGGGGCACCGGGGAGCTGTTTTTT
TRBJ2-7,TRBV7-9,many,TRBD1,CASSLGTGYYEQYF,TGTGCCAGCAGCTTAGGGACAGGGTACTACGAGCAGTACTTC
TRBJ1-5,TRBV7-9,many,-,CASSEGGNQPQHF,TGTGCCAGCAGCGAAGGGGGGAATCAGCCCCAGCATTTT
TRBJ2-7,TRBV20-1,-,-,CSARDRGGVIYEQYF,TGCAGTGCTAGAGATCGAGGTGGGGTAATCTACGAGCAGTACTTC
TRBJ1-5,TRBV15,-,-,CATSSDRRNQPQHF,TGTGCCACCAGCAGTGACAGACGCAATCAGCCCCAGCATTTT
TRBJ2-2,TRBV12-3/TRBV12-4,-,TRBD2,CASSWGTSGTGELFF,TGTGCCAGCAGTTGGGGGACTAGCGGAACCGGGGAGCTGTTTTTT
TRBJ2-7,TRBV11-2,-,-,CASSSSAYEQYF,TGTGCCAGCAGCTCCAGCGCCTACGAGCAGTACTTC
TRBJ2-1,TRBV20-1,-,TRBD2,CSATNLAVVYNEQFF,TGCAGTGCTACTAATCTAGCGGTGGTCTACAATGAGCAGTTCTTC
TRBJ2-2,TRBV6-1,-,-,CASLPSDGTGELFF,TGTGCCAGCCTACCCTCGGATGGCACCGGGGAGCTGTTTTTT
TRBJ2-2,TRBV15,-,TRBD1,CATSGPHRGWNTGELFF,TGTGCCACCAGCGGACCCCACAGGGGCTGGAACACCGGGGAGCTGTTTTTT
TRBJ2-1,TRBV19,few,-,CASSPGQFFFYNEQFF,TGTGCCAGTAGTCCCGGACAGTTTTTCTTCTACAATGAGCAGTTCTTC
TRBJ2-1,TRBV20-1,-,TRBD2,CSARDWGSGSRPSYNEQFF,TGCAGTGCTAGAGATTGGGGTAGCGGGAGCAGGCCTTCCTACAATGAGCAGTTCTTC
TRBJ1-2,TRBV12-3/TRBV12-4,few,-,CASTSGTKANYGYTF,TGTGCCAGCACCTCCGGGACAAAAGCTAACTATGGCTACACCTTC